These 3 T cell receptor beta chains share one sample of origin, sequenced in a study of tissue T cells after allogeneic stem cell transplantation. Produced via immunoSEQ multiplex PCR; TCRdb's table is partial and in-frame only. The table has about 3,600 clones, around two thirds seen once; the top ten hold around 5%. Steroid-refractory graft-versus-host disease after allogeneic hematopoietic cell transplant qualified adults for prospective research-autopsy enrollment. The sample in question was left colon tissue, obtained at autopsy. The receptors were gathered from a male patient at least 60 years old with steroid-refractory graft-versus-host disease after an allogeneic stem cell transplant. Part of the T cells may come from the graft donor.

The chain combines TRBV5-4 with TRBJ1-1; TRBD1 matches at 7 bases. The V gene's germline CDR1 is SGHNT and CDR2 YYREEE (reference sequence). Trimming cost V 4 bases and J 8 bases; bases outside gene matches: 5. This CDR3 has 12 residues. CDR3 sequence reads: CASSHSGQEAFF. The CDR3 DNA sequence: TGTGCCAGCAGCCACTCGGGACAGGAAGCTTTCTTT.

The chain links TRBV7-2 to TRBJ1-1; 9 nucleotides agree with TRBD1. This CDR3 spans 16 amino acids. Germline assignment: CDR1 SGHTA and CDR2 FQGNSA. The trim removed 6 bases at V and 4 bases at J, leaving 12 bases unmatched. CDR3 in amino acids: CASSPPGQGLSTEAFF. CDR3 nucleotides: TGTGCCAGCAGTCCCCCGGGACAGGGTTTGAGCACTGAAGCTTTCTTT.

The DNA for the CDR3 is TGCGCCAGCAGCCAGGGTTTGAGGGGGAACTATGGCTACACCTTC. Its protein is CASSQGLRGNYGYTF. The gene calls are TRBV5-1 and TRBJ1-2; possible D gene TRBD1, 6 bases. Per germline, CDR1 SGHRS and CDR2 YFSETQ. The CDR3 extends over 15 amino acids. V was pared by 4 bases and J by 2 bases, with 15 bases between.